These T cell receptor beta chains were read from a single sample in a study of blood T cells in healthy people across ages. TCRdb re-derived calls from the 5' RACE reads in MiXCR, one entry per CDR3 protein. The repertoire has approximately 1,700,000 distinct CDR3 sequences, roughly two fifths of them found once; the top ten carry about 21%. The sample consisted of blood. These receptors came from a human donor in good health. CDR3s include the opening cysteine and the closing phenylalanine or tryptophan. The D gene is left open where the match is weak. Where a row states a size, it is once, few, many or the class of an expanded clone; other rows omit it.

D | J | V | size | CDR3 | DNA
NA | TRBJ1-2 | TRBV5-1 | NA | CASGLSTTFGYTF | TGCGCCAGCGGACTCTCGACGACCTTTGGCTACACCTTC
NA | TRBJ1-2 | TRBV7-8 | NA | CASSTNRESGYTF | TGTGCCAGCAGCACAAACAGGGAAAGCGGCTACACCTTC
TRBD2 | TRBJ2-5 | TRBV4-3 | NA | CASSPQAGLKETQYF | TGCGCCAGCAGCCCGCAAGCGGGGTTAAAAGAGACCCAGTACTTC
TRBD1 | TRBJ1-1 | TRBV9 | NA | CASSVGGTETEAFF | TGTGCCAGCAGCGTAGGTGGGACAGAAACCGAAGCTTTCTTT
TRBD2 | TRBJ2-3 | TRBV9 | NA | CASSDLAGTDTQYF | TGTGCCAGCAGCGATTTAGCGGGTACAGATACGCAGTATTTT
TRBD1 | TRBJ2-7 | TRBV10-2 | many | CASSVDRGYEQYF | TGTGCCAGCAGTGTGGACAGGGGTTACGAGCAGTACTTC
TRBD1 | TRBJ2-7 | TRBV18 | NA | CASSPNRGISSYEQYF | TGCGCCAGCTCACCCAACAGGGGTATTAGTTCCTACGAGCAGTACTTC
NA | TRBJ1-1 | TRBV12-3/TRBV12-4 | NA | CASSPQVARGNTEAFF | TGTGCCAGCAGCCCTCAGGTGGCCCGGGGAAACACTGAAGCTTTCTTT
TRBD2 | TRBJ2-3 | TRBV29-1 | NA | CSGSVRGGTDTQYF | TGCAGCGGCTCGGTGCGGGGGGGCACAGATACGCAGTATTTT
NA | TRBJ2-7 | TRBV29-1 | NA | CSVVNRGPLYEQYF | TGCAGCGTTGTCAACCGTGGCCCTCTCTACGAGCAGTACTTC
NA | TRBJ2-3 | TRBV9 | once | CASSTAVGVADTQYF | TGTGCCAGCAGCACAGCGGTGGGGGTGGCAGATACGCAGTATTTT
TRBD1 | TRBJ1-2 | TRBV5-1 | NA | CASSLGQGLGGHTF | TGCGCCAGCAGCTTAGGACAGGGCTTGGGCGGCCACACCTTC
NA | TRBJ2-5 | TRBV4-3 | NA | CASSQDPGGIGETQYF | TGCGCCAGCAGCCAAGATCCCGGGGGTATTGGCGAGACCCAGTACTTC
NA | TRBJ2-7 | TRBV20-1 | few | CSARGPEPYEQYF | TGCAGTGCTAGAGGTCCGGAACCCTACGAGCAGTACTTC
NA | TRBJ2-5 | TRBV5-1 | NA | CASSLEGMRQRGTQYF | TGCGCCAGCAGCTTGGAGGGGATGCGTCAGAGGGGGACCCAGTACTTC
TRBD1 | TRBJ1-1 | TRBV2 | NA | CASTGRQGAGEAFF | TGTGCCAGCACCGGGCGCCAGGGGGCGGGTGAAGCTTTCTTT
NA | TRBJ2-1 | TRBV12-3/TRBV12-4 | few | CASPPLGETHNEQFF | TGTGCCAGCCCCCCGTTGGGAGAAACACACAATGAGCAGTTCTTC
TRBD2 | TRBJ2-1 | TRBV6-2/TRBV6-3 | NA | CASTDTSGSSYNEQFF | TGTGCCAGCACCGATACTAGCGGGAGCTCCTACAATGAGCAGTTCTTC
NA | TRBJ2-3 | TRBV20-1 | once | CSAIRGSARGQYF | TGCAGTGCCATTAGAGGGTCGGCTCGAGGGCAGTATTTT
TRBD2 | TRBJ2-1 | TRBV27 | NA | CASSLLGLTSGGINEQFF | TGTGCCAGCAGTTTATTGGGCCTTACTAGCGGGGGCATCAATGAGCAGTTCTTC
NA | TRBJ2-1 | TRBV9 | NA | CASSPNPGGTGNKQFF | TGTGCCAGCAGCCCCAACCCGGGGGGCACAGGTAATAAGCAGTTCTTC
NA | TRBJ2-5 | TRBV4-2 | NA | CASSQDFTTQETQYF | TGTGCCAGCAGCCAAGATTTTACAACCCAAGAGACCCAGTACTTC
TRBD2 | TRBJ2-2 | TRBV7-8 | once | CASSLSFRAGVATGKLFF | TGTGCCAGCAGCTTAAGTTTCAGAGCGGGAGTTGCCACCGGGAAGCTGTTTTTT
TRBD1 | TRBJ2-1 | TRBV20-1 | NA | CSASGDSATYNGQFF | TGCAGTGCTAGCGGGGACAGTGCTACCTACAATGGGCAGTTCTTC
NA | TRBJ2-1 | TRBV4-2 | few | CASSQVLRRDENEQFF | TGTGCCAGCAGCCAAGTTTTGCGGAGGGACGAAAATGAGCAGTTCTTC
NA | TRBJ1-2 | TRBV29-1 | NA | CSVAVGERYTF | TGCAGCGTTGCGGTCGGGGAACGCTACACCTTC
TRBD2 | TRBJ2-7 | TRBV4-3 | many | CASSQEIGAGGSYEQYF | TGCGCCAGCAGCCAAGAAATAGGAGCGGGGGGCTCCTACGAGCAGTACTTC
NA | TRBJ2-7 | TRBV28 | NA | CASSPPRQVYEQYF | TGTGCCAGCAGTCCTCCGAGACAGGTCTACGAGCAGTACTTC
NA | TRBJ1-2 | TRBV6-4 | few | CASSAEGGSAYGYTF | TGTGCCAGCAGTGCGGAAGGGGGGTCGGCTTATGGCTACACCTTC
NA | TRBJ2-5 | TRBV7-2 | NA | CASSTAIMGAREQYF | TGTGCCAGCAGCACTGCCATCATGGGCGCGCGTGAGCAGTACTTC
NA | TRBJ1-4 | TRBV20-1 | few | CSARGGGWDEKLFF | TGCAGTGCCCGCGGGGGGGGCTGGGATGAAAAACTGTTTTTT
NA | TRBJ2-3 | TRBV25-1 | NA | CASNPHPGGIDTDTQYF | TGTGCCAGCAATCCTCACCCAGGGGGGATCGATACAGATACGCAGTATTTT
NA | TRBJ2-7 | TRBV20-1 | NA | CSAGPGQAQDEQYF | TGCAGTGCTGGCCCCGGACAAGCGCAGGACGAGCAGTACTTC
NA | TRBJ1-5 | TRBV27 | few | CASSSGHDNQPQHF | TGTGCCAGCAGTTCGGGACACGATAATCAGCCCCAGCATTTT